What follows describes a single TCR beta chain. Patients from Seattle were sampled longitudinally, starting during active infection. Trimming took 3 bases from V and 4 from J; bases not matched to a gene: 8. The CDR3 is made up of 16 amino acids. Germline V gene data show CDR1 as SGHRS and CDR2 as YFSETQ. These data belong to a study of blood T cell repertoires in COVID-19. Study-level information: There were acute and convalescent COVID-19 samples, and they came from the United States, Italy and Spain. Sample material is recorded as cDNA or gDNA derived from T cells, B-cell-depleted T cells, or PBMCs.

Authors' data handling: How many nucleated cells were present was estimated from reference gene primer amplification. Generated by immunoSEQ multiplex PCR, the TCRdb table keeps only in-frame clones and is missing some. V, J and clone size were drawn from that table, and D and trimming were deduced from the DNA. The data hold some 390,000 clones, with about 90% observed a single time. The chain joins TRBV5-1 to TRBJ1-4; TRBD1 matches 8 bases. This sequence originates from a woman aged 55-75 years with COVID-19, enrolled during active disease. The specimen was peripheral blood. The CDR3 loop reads CASSSRSGGINEKLFF. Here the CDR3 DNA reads TGCGCCAGCAGCTCCCGCTCAGGGGGCATTAATGAAAAACTGTTTTTT.